The 16 T cell receptor beta chains below come from one sample, sequenced in a study of shared clonotypes between healthy human individuals. Sequenced by immunoSEQ multiplex PCR; TCRdb stores in-frame clones only, minus some. Of 2 million to 2.5 million clones listed, just over 90% are singletons. The sequencing input was naive CD4+ T cells from PBMCs. Stated subset: CD45RA+ positively selected. These receptors were collected from a young man in good health. Some clones in this sample may be carry-over from other donors' samples.

The chain joins TRBV4-2 to TRBJ2-7; TRBD2 matches 7 bases. Trimming took 5 bases from V and 4 from J; bases not matched to a gene: 20. Germline CDR1 LGHNA, CDR2 YNFKEQ. The CDR3 length is 18 residues. DNA for the CDR3: TGTGCCAGCAGCAAAACCGCGATCCTGGCGGGAGAACCGTACGAGCAGTACTTC. This gives the protein CASSKTAILAGEPYEQYF.

The rearrangement joins TRBV28 to TRBJ1-2; D possibly corresponds to TRBD1 (5 bases). V was pared by 8 bases and J by 6 bases, with 16 bases between. CDR1 is MDHEN, CDR2 SYDVKM, per germline. There are 13 residues in the CDR3. This chain's CDR3 is CASLGARGDGYTF. DNA of the CDR3: TGTGCCAGCCTCGGGGCCCGCGGGGATGGCTACACCTTC.

The V and J genes are TRBV2 and TRBJ1-1; D unresolved. The germline CDR1 and CDR2 sequences are SNHLY and FYNNEI. V dropped 4 bases and J dropped 7 bases, with 10 bases sitting between them. The CDR3 has 12 amino acids. CDR3 in amino acids: CASSVEGFEAFF. In DNA form, the CDR3 reads TGTGCCAGCAGTGTCGAGGGTTTTGAAGCTTTCTTT. Complete variable domain (other parts from reference TRBV2 and TRBJ1-1): EPEVTQTPSHQVTQMGQEVILRCVPISNHLYFYWYRQILGQKVEFLVSFYNNEISEKSEIFDDQFSVERPDGSNFTLKIRSTKLEDSAMYFCASSVEGFEAFFGQGTRLTVV.

V and J are TRBV5-6 and TRBJ2-7, with D perhaps matching TRBD1 or TRBD2 (5 bases each). Germline V gene data show CDR1 as SGHDT and CDR2 as YYEEEE. The CDR3 is 16 amino acids. The V end lost 0 bases, the J end lost 2 bases, and 15 bases lay between the germline ends. The CDR3 reads CASSLAGVKGAYEQYF. The CDR3 region has the DNA TGTGCCAGCAGCTTGGCCGGGGTGAAAGGGGCCTACGAGCAGTACTTC.

J is TRBJ2-4 and V is TRBV27; D ambiguous. This CDR3 region has 14 residues. The ends were cut back, 6 bases at V and 0 bases at J, with 9 bases in the middle. Per the germline V gene, CDR1 is MNHEY and CDR2 is SMNVEV (reference sequence). In DNA form, the CDR3 reads TGTGCCAGCAGCACCGACCTAGCCAAAAACATTCAGTACTTC. Its translation: CASSTDLAKNIQYF.

The table lists this clone with a few counts. The rearrangement uses TRBV30 and TRBJ1-1; D is uncertain. CDR1 and CDR2 (germline): GTSNPN, SVGIG (reference sequence). Trimming left V 3 bases short and J 1 base short, with 6 bases between. The CDR3 is made up of 12 amino acids. The CDR3 sequence: CAWRSGNTEAFF. CDR3 sequence (DNA): TGTGCCTGGAGGTCGGGGAACACTGAAGCTTTCTTT.

V usage is TRBV7-2 and J usage is TRBJ1-5; 7 bases are shared with TRBD1. Germline V gene data show CDR1 as SGHTA and CDR2 as FQGNSA. The CDR3 is made up of 16 amino acids. V shed 2 bases and J 2 bases; nucleotides not matched to a gene: 6. The CDR3 bases are TGTGCCAGCAGCTTATACCCAGGGGGAGGCAATCAGCCCCAGCATTTT. Its protein product is CASSLYPGGGNQPQHF. The variable domain in full, completed from reference TRBV7-2 and TRBJ1-5, reads GAGVSQSPSNKVTEKGKDVELRCDPISGHTALYWYRQSLGQGLEFLIYFQGNSAPDKSGLPSDRFSAERTGGSVSTLTIQRTQQEDSAVYLCASSLYPGGGNQPQHFGDGTRLSIL.

The chain uses TRBV7-3 and TRBJ1-2, with 7 nucleotides matching TRBD1. The CDR3 spans 15 residues. Germline CDR1 SGHTA, CDR2 FQGTGA. With V trimmed by 7 bases and J by 6 bases, 14 bases remained unmatched. In nucleotides, the CDR3 is TGTGCCAGCACTCCGGGTGGGGCAGGGGGTGATGGCTACACCTTC. It yields the protein CASTPGGAGGDGYTF.

In the case of this clone: Other DNA sequences of this sample code for an identical CDR3. The V gene is TRBV9, the J gene TRBJ2-3; 10 positions agree with TRBD2. Looked up from germline, CDR1 is SGDLS and CDR2 is YYNGEE. The CDR3 has 16 residues. Losses at the gene ends were 4 bases for V and 2 bases for J; bases not matched to a gene: 7. CDR3 in DNA: TGTGCCAGCAGCCCTCGGACTAGCGGTTCCACAGATACGCAGTATTTT. Translated: CASSPRTSGSTDTQYF.

The V call is TRBV10-3, the J call TRBJ1-2; 9 bases agree with TRBD1. Germline values: CDR1 ENHRY, CDR2 SYGVKD. The CDR3 is 15 residues long. Trimming at V came to 3 bases and at J to 6 bases, leaving 8 bases not matched to a gene. In nucleotides, the CDR3 is TGTGCCATCAGTGAAGGACAGGGGCGAGTTCATGGCTACACCTTC. Translated, it gives CAISEGQGRVHGYTF.

The chain joins TRBV12-5 to TRBJ2-7, with TRBD1 matching over 9 bases. The germline V gene encodes CDR1 LGHNT and CDR2 FRNRAP. V lost 1 base, J lost 2 bases, and 6 bases stayed unmatched. This CDR3 has 16 amino acids. Written as DNA, the CDR3 is TGTGCTAGTGGTTTGGCGACAGGGGGTGAGCCCTACGAGCAGTACTTC. It encodes CASGLATGGEPYEQYF. Complete variable domain (other parts from reference TRBV12-5 and TRBJ2-7): DARVTQTPRHKVTEMGQEVTMRCQPILGHNTVFWYRQTMMQGLELLAYFRNRAPLDDSGMPKDRFSAEMPDATLATLKIQPSEPRDSAVYFCASGLATGGEPYEQYFGPGTRLTVT.

The genes are TRBV4-1 and TRBJ2-3, with a possible D match to TRBD1 (5 bases). Germline values: CDR1 MGHRA, CDR2 YSYEKL. V gave up 4 bases and J gave up 0 bases, with 8 bases separating them. The CDR3 is 14 amino acids. CDR3 sequence: CASSLQESTDTQYF. DNA for the CDR3: TGCGCCAGCAGCCTACAGGAAAGCACAGATACGCAGTATTTT.

On this clone: Other DNA sequences in this specimen translate into the identical CDR3. The chain recombines TRBV11-2 with TRBJ1-5; a possible D gene is TRBD1 (6 bases). This CDR3 comprises 14 residues. Between the trimmed V and J ends, which lost 1 base and 4 bases, there was a span of 8 bases. Germline assignment: CDR1 SGHAT and CDR2 FQNNGV. The CDR3, as DNA: TGTGCCAGCAGCTTAGGAGGGGGAAATCAGCCCCAGCATTTT. As protein: CASSLGGGNQPQHF.

The V call is TRBV4-2, the J call TRBJ2-3; 15 bases map to TRBD2. V gave up 4 bases and J gave up 2 bases; unmatched junction bases: 7. The CDR3 consists of 18 residues. CDR1 is LGHNA and CDR2 is YNFKEQ in the germline V gene. The CDR3, as DNA: TGTGCCAGCAGCCTAGGACTAGCGGGAGGGCCCAACACAGATACGCAGTATTTT. Its protein is CASSLGLAGGPNTDTQYF.

This clone was recorded once. The chain combines TRBV5-1 with TRBJ2-7; TRBD2 agrees at 11 bases. The V gene's germline CDR1 is SGHRS and CDR2 YFSETQ. Trimming cost V 0 bases and J 7 bases; bases outside gene matches: 9. The CDR3 is 16 residues long. CDR3 DNA: TGCGCCAGCAGCTTGGCCCTAGCGGGAGGAGGTTATGAGCAGTACTTC. The encoded protein is CASSLALAGGGYEQYF.

The CDR3 region has the DNA TGTCACGCGGAGGGGCCGACGGGAAGGAAGACGCAGTATTTT. Translating gives CHAEGPTGRKTQYF. The chain is built from TRBV12-2 and TRBJ2-3; the table's TRBD2 call for D was not verified on the DNA. TRBV12-2 is deemed a pseudogene. This CDR3 contains 14 residues.